The clone carrying this TCR beta chain has just one count. Antigen specificity is unknown. CDR3 length: 17 residues. Between the trimmed V and J ends, which lost 0 bases and 10 bases, there was a span of 19 bases. CDR1 and CDR2 from the germline V gene are LGHDT and YNNKEL (reference sequence). This specimen belongs to a study of vaccination effects on CD4 cells after COVID-19. Assay: immunoSEQ multiplex PCR; the TCRdb copy retains only in-frame clones and omits some. The table has around 32,000 clones, approximately 76% seen once; the top ten hold more than 10%. Before any sequencing was done, the ViraFEST assay used viral peptide pools to expand antigen-specific CD4+ T cells. CD4+ T cell isolation took place after less than 13 days of culture. Vaccination of participants consisted of two doses of either the BNT162b2 or mRNA-1273 vaccine.

The specimen comprised CD4+ T cells from PBMCs cultured with HCoV-229E spike peptides, sampled after COVID-19 vaccination. The TCR sequence derives from a human donor who received a COVID-19 vaccine. The chain joins TRBV3-1 (or the pseudogene TRBV3-2) to TRBJ1-6; TRBD1 might be the D (5 bases). The CDR3 sequence is CASSQDFGGRVKSPLHF. CDR3 sequence (DNA): TGTGCCAGCAGCCAAGATTTTGGGGGTCGGGTCAAATCACCCCTCCACTTT.